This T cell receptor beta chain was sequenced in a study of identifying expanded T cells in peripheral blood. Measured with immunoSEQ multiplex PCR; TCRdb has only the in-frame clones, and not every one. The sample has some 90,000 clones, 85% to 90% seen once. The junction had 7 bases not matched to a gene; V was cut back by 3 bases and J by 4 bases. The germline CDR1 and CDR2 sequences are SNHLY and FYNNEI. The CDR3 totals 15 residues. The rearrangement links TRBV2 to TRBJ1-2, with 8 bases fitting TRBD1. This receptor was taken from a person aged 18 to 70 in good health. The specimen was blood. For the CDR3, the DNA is TGTGCCAGCAGTGATCGCAGGGGGCTTATCTATGGCTACACCTTC. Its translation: CASSDRRGLIYGYTF.